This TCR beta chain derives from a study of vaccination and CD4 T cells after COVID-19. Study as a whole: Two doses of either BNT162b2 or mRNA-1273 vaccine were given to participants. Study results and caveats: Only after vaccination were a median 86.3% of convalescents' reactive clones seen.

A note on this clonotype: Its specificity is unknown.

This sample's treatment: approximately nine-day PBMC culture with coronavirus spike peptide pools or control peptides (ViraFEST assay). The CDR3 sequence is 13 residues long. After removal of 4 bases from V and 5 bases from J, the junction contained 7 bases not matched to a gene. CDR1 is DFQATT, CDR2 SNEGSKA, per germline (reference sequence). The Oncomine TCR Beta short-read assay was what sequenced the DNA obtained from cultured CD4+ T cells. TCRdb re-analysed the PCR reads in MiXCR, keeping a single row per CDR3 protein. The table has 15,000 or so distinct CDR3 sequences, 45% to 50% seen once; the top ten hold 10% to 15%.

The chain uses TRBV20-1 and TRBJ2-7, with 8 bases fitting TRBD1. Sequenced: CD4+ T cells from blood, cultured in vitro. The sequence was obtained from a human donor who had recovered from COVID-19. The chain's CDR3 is CSAINRGNHEQYF. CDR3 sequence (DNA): TGCAGTGCTATAAACAGGGGGAACCACGAGCAGTACTTC.